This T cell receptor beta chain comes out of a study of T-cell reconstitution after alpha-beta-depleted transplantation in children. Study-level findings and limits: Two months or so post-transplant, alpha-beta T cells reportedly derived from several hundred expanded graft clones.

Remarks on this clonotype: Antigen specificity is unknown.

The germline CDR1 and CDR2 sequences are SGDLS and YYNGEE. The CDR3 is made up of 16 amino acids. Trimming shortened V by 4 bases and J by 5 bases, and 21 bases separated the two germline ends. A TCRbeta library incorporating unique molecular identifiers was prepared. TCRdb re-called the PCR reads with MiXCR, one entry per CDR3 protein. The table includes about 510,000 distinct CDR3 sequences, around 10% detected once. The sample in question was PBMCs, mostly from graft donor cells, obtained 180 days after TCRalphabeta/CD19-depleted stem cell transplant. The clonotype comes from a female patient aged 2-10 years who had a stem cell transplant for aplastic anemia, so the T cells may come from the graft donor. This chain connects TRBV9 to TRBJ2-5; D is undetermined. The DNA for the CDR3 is TGTGCCAGCAGCCCTAGTTTGGCGTCAAGGGCGGAGACCCAGTACTTC. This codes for CASSPSLASRAETQYF.